A selection of T cell receptor beta chains follows, all from one sample in a study of blood T cell repertoires in COVID-19. Some clones are missing from TCRdb's copy, which holds only in-frame ones; the method was immunoSEQ multiplex PCR. The profile shows 370,000 or so clones, over 75% of them singletons. Sequenced material: PBMCs or T cells enriched from blood (not recorded which). The origin of the receptors is a man between 25 and 39 years old who had recovered from COVID-19. CDR3s include the opening cysteine and the closing phenylalanine or tryptophan. Fields, in order: J gene, V gene, CDR3 protein.

j_gene: TRBJ1-5
v_gene: TRBV5-1
CDR3aa: CASSLTGDNQPQHF

j_gene: TRBJ2-1
v_gene: TRBV7-2
CDR3aa: CASILGNSYNEQFF

j_gene: TRBJ1-6
v_gene: TRBV5-6
CDR3aa: CASSFRSGNNSPLHF

j_gene: TRBJ1-6
v_gene: TRBV19
CDR3aa: CASSIYGGSPLHF

j_gene: TRBJ1-2
v_gene: TRBV29-1
CDR3aa: CSVGGEEPNYGYTF

j_gene: TRBJ2-1
v_gene: TRBV6-2/TRBV6-3
CDR3aa: CASSPTSQTSGGKQFF

j_gene: TRBJ1-5
v_gene: TRBV7-2
CDR3aa: CASSLSTGGNQPQHF

j_gene: TRBJ1-1
v_gene: TRBV9
CDR3aa: CASSAPSTGSGTEAFF

j_gene: TRBJ2-5
v_gene: TRBV6-5
CDR3aa: CASSLGLAKETQYF

j_gene: TRBJ2-3
v_gene: TRBV20-1
CDR3aa: CSAPVNTQYF

j_gene: TRBJ2-7
v_gene: TRBV27
CDR3aa: CASSSNRGFYEQYF

j_gene: TRBJ1-6
v_gene: TRBV7-2
CDR3aa: CASSFAGGLYNSPLHF

j_gene: TRBJ1-2
v_gene: TRBV3-1/TRBV3-2
CDR3aa: CASSQGTGYGYTF

j_gene: TRBJ1-1
v_gene: TRBV6-5
CDR3aa: CASSYKIRGGETEAFF

j_gene: TRBJ2-2
v_gene: TRBV4-1
CDR3aa: CASSQDPGMNPNTGELFF

j_gene: TRBJ2-5
v_gene: TRBV27
CDR3aa: CASSLGQRIQETQYF